This TCR beta chain was recorded in a study of T-cell memory formation after mild COVID-19. CDR3 size: 16 residues. V lost 5 bases to trimming and J lost 0 bases, with 15 bases between them. MiXCR was run by TCRdb on the 5' RACE reads, yielding one entry per CDR3 protein. The sample has around 250,000 distinct CDR3 sequences; roughly 10% are singletons. Study observations and caveats: CD8+ contracting clones occupied EMRA, while CD4+ ones occupied mainly CM and EM.

About this clonotype: Its antigen remains unknown.

Sequencing was carried out using PBMCs or a T cell subset sorted from them (not recorded which). The genes are TRBV12-3 or TRBV12-4 and TRBJ2-3, with a possible D match to TRBD1 (5 bases). The receptor was derived from a young man who had mild COVID-19 (a few samples of this study predate the infection). Cell type and time point are not known. DNA for the CDR3: TGTGCCAGCAGTGGGGCCCCCCGGGTGAGCACAGATACGCAGTATTTT. Protein product: CASSGAPRVSTDTQYF.